One sample yielded the 31 T cell receptor beta chains listed below, sequenced in a study of blood T cell repertoires in COVID-19. Sequencing used immunoSEQ multiplex PCR; TCRdb keeps in-frame clones, though not all of them. There are more than 200,000 clones in the sample; 80% to 90% occur only once, and approximately 10% lies in the top ten. The material sequenced was peripheral blood. These TCRs come from a man in his forties or fifties with COVID-19, enrolled during active disease.

The J gene is TRBJ2-7, the V gene TRBV18, with 7 bases that match TRBD2. V dropped 3 bases and J dropped 4; count of bases not matched to a gene: 15. Germline V CDR1 and CDR2: KGHSH, LQKENI. CDR3 length: 17 amino acids. In nucleotides, the CDR3 is TGTGCCAGCTCACCTCCCGACGGACCCGGGAGGATATACGAGCAGTACTTC. Protein: CASSPPDGPGRIYEQYF.

The chain combines TRBV4-1 with TRBJ1-1, with a tentative D call TRBD1 (5 bases). Trimming took off 8 bases at V and 9 bases at J, with 10 bases between the two ends. CDR1 and CDR2 (germline): MGHRA, YSYEKL. CDR3 length equals 10 residues. The CDR3 spells CASQGMKAFF. DNA for the CDR3: TGCGCCAGCCAGGGTATGAAAGCTTTCTTT.

The genes are TRBV7-8 and TRBJ1-5, with D maybe TRBD1 (5 bases). The CDR3 loop spans 14 amino acids. Trimming cost V 0 bases and J 11 bases, with 14 bases left between them. The germline gives CDR1 SGHVS, CDR2 FQNEAQ. This CDR3 reads CASSLATGVEAQHF. CDR3 coding DNA: TGTGCCAGCAGCTTAGCAACGGGGGTGGAGGCCCAGCATTTT.

The chain is built from TRBV27 and TRBJ1-1, with TRBD1 matching 9 bases. Germline-derived CDR1 and CDR2 are MNHEY and SMNVEV (reference sequence). This CDR3 has 14 amino acids. V lost 1 base, J lost 6 bases, and 3 bases stayed unmatched. The CDR3 nucleotides read TGTGCCAGCAGTTTATGGACAGGGGTGGCTGAAGCTTTCTTT. Amino acid sequence: CASSLWTGVAEAFF.

This chain uses TRBV5-4 with TRBJ2-1; no clear D. The CDR3 has 15 amino acids. CDR1 and CDR2 from the germline V gene are SGHNT and YYREEE (reference sequence). V was pared by 0 bases and J by 1 base, with 8 bases between. CDR3 nucleotides: TGTGCCAGCAGCTTGGGAGTTGTATCCTACAATGAGCAGTTCTTC. Its translation: CASSLGVVSYNEQFF.

This sequence joins TRBV14 and TRBJ2-7; TRBD2 matches at 14 bases. V lost 1 base to trimming and J lost 2 bases; unmatched junction nucleotides: 7. The CDR3 runs to 18 residues. Germline assignment: CDR1 SGHDN and CDR2 FVKESK. The CDR3 is CASSQGNTGLAGAYEQYF. In nucleotides, the CDR3 is TGTGCCAGCAGCCAAGGAAATACGGGACTAGCGGGGGCCTACGAGCAGTACTTC.

The rearrangement uses TRBV21-1 and TRBJ1-6; TRBD1, the table's D call, was not compared with the DNA. TRBV21-1 is a documented pseudogene. This CDR3 region has 14 residues. The CDR3: CASSKGQVNSPLHF. Here the CDR3 DNA reads TGTGCCAGCAGCAAGGGACAGGTCAATTCACCCCTCCACTTT.

The rearrangement links TRBV21-1 to TRBJ1-5; the table's D gene call, TRBD1, was not cross checked with the DNA. TRBV21-1 is termed a pseudogene. The CDR3 covers 14 residues. As DNA, the CDR3 is TGTGCCAGCAGTCAACAGGGAGCGATTCAGCCCCAGCATTTT. It yields the protein CASSQQGAIQPQHF.

The chain employs TRBV27 and TRBJ2-1; 10 bases are a match to TRBD2. CDR3 length equals 14 residues. The V and J ends lost 7 bases and 1 base, in that order; junction bases with no gene match: 1. Germline V lookup: CDR1 MNHEY, CDR2 SMNVEV (reference sequence). CDR3 nucleotide sequence: TGTGCCAGCAAGACTAGCGGGTCCTACAATGAGCAGTTCTTC. Its protein product is CASKTSGSYNEQFF.

The rearrangement links TRBV3-1 (or the pseudogene TRBV3-2) to TRBJ2-7; D possibly corresponds to TRBD1 (6 bases). This CDR3 has 13 amino acids. V gave up 2 bases and J gave up 4 bases, with 9 bases separating them. Per germline, CDR1 LGHDT and CDR2 YNNKEL (reference sequence). CDR3 amino acids: CASSQMTGYEQYF. The CDR3 DNA is TGTGCCAGCAGCCAAATGACAGGATACGAGCAGTACTTC.

The rearrangement uses TRBV18 and TRBJ1-6; D call uncertain. The CDR3 is 15 residues long. Germline V gene sequence: CDR1 KGHSH, CDR2 LQKENI. V lost 1 base and J lost 4, with 8 bases in between. The CDR3 spells CASSPRTGYNSPLHF. Written as DNA, the CDR3 is TGTGCCAGCTCACCACGAACGGGGTATAATTCACCCCTCCACTTT.

This clone is medium-sized within its sample. J is TRBJ1-2 and V is TRBV7-2; 7 bases match TRBD1. Germline CDR1 is SGHTA and CDR2 is FQGNSA. This CDR3 region has 13 residues. V lost 5 bases and J lost 8; bases outside the gene matches: 8. In DNA, the CDR3 is TGTGCCAGCAGCCGACCTAGGGGGCACGGCTACACCTTC. It yields the protein CASSRPRGHGYTF.

The gene calls are TRBV19 and TRBJ2-7; maybe TRBD1 (5 bases). With 6 bases removed from V and 2 bases from J, the gap between germline ends came to 14 bases. The CDR3 sequence is 14 residues long. Germline loops: CDR1 LNHDA, CDR2 SQIVND (reference sequence). The CDR3: CASSPTAITYEQYF. In nucleotides, the CDR3 is TGTGCCAGTAGCCCGACAGCGATAACCTACGAGCAGTACTTC.

The chain uses TRBV6-2 or TRBV6-3 and TRBJ1-2; 8 bases align to TRBD1. The V gene's germline CDR1 is MNHEY and CDR2 SVGEGT. V shed 5 bases and J 0 bases; nucleotides not matched to a gene: 8. This CDR3 comprises 16 residues. The DNA for the CDR3 is TGTGCCAGCAGTAGCCTGAGGACAGGGACTAACTATGGCTACACCTTC. It translates to CASSSLRTGTNYGYTF.

This clone was counted only a few times. The chain recombines TRBV6-6 with TRBJ2-1; TRBD2 matches at 16 bases. This CDR3 has 17 residues. Unmatched junction bases numbered 8, after V lost 5 bases and J lost 7 bases. The V gene's germline CDR1 is MNHNY and CDR2 SVGAGI (reference sequence). CDR3 region: CASSRGLAGGPGNEQFF. As DNA, the CDR3 is TGTGCCAGCAGTCGGGGACTAGCGGGAGGGCCAGGAAATGAGCAGTTCTTC.

In its sample, this clone was seen once. J is TRBJ1-1 and V is TRBV2; perhaps TRBD1 as D (5 bases). CDR3 length: 15 amino acids. Per the germline V gene, CDR1 is SNHLY and CDR2 is FYNNEI. With 0 bases removed from V and 5 bases from J, the gap between germline ends came to 13 bases. Here the CDR3 reads CASSEARVAGTEAFF. DNA of the CDR3: TGTGCCAGCAGTGAAGCCAGGGTGGCGGGGACTGAAGCTTTCTTT.

The gene calls are TRBV18 and TRBJ2-2, with 8 bases lining up with TRBD1. J lost 4 bases, V lost 5 bases, and 6 bases had no gene match. The CDR3 consists of 15 residues. Germline V lookup: CDR1 KGHSH, CDR2 LQKENI. The CDR3 reads CASSSDRGGTGELFF. The CDR3 bases are TGTGCCAGCTCAAGCGACAGGGGTGGCACCGGGGAGCTGTTTTTT.

In its sample, this clone was seen a few times. CDR3 loop: CASGQGTEAFF. DNA of the CDR3: TGTGCCAGCGGACAGGGCACTGAAGCTTTCTTT. The chain recombines TRBV7-9 with TRBJ1-1; TRBD1 matches 8 bases. The CDR3 runs 11 residues. Germline V CDR1 and CDR2: SEHNR, FQNEAQ (reference sequence). V trimming: 8 bases; J trimming: 4 bases; junction bases outside the gene matches: 0.

The gene calls are TRBV7-9 and TRBJ2-1; TRBD2 matches 14 bases. The CDR3 length is 17 residues. Per the germline V gene, CDR1 is SEHNR and CDR2 is FQNEAQ (reference sequence). V lost 3 bases to trimming and J lost 3 bases; unmatched junction nucleotides: 4. Here the CDR3 reads CASSFGLAGGFYNEQFF. In DNA, the CDR3 is TGTGCCAGCAGCTTTGGACTAGCGGGAGGATTCTACAATGAGCAGTTCTTC.

J is TRBJ2-3 and V is TRBV7-9; 9 nucleotides line up with TRBD1. CDR1 and CDR2 from the germline V gene are SEHNR and FQNEAQ (reference sequence). This CDR3 contains 15 residues. V lost 5 bases, J lost 8 bases, and 11 bases stayed unmatched. The CDR3 spells CASSPPGTGKGTQYF. The CDR3 coding sequence is TGTGCCAGCAGCCCCCCCGGGACAGGGAAGGGTACGCAGTATTTT.

The rearrangement uses TRBV11-1 and TRBJ2-1; weak D call: TRBD1 (6 bases). This CDR3 has 15 amino acids. V lost 7 bases and J lost 9, with 22 bases in between. Per the germline V gene, CDR1 is SGHAT and CDR2 is FQDESV (reference sequence). The CDR3 here is CASTTPRDIRGEQFF. In nucleotides, the CDR3 is TGTGCCAGCACCACCCCCCGGGACATCAGGGGTGAGCAGTTCTTC. Complete variable domain (other parts from reference TRBV11-1 and TRBJ2-1): EAEVAQSPRYKITEKSQAVAFWCDPISGHATLYWYRQILGQGPELLVQFQDESVVDDSQLPKDRFSAERLKGVDSTLKIQPAELGDSAMYLCASTTPRDIRGEQFFGPGTRLTVL.

This chain links TRBV7-6 with TRBJ2-7, with D uncertain. Germline values: CDR1 SGHVS, CDR2 FNYEAQ. This CDR3 region has 15 residues. V was clipped by 2 bases and J by 3 bases, with 14 bases between them. CDR3 nucleotides: TGTGCCAGCAGCTTAAAACACCTAGACGGCTACGAGCAGTACTTC. As protein: CASSLKHLDGYEQYF.

The chain joins TRBV28 to TRBJ1-1; 9 bases map to TRBD1. V trimming: 5 bases; J trimming: 7 bases; junction bases outside the gene matches: 11. Germline V CDR1 and CDR2: MDHEN, SYDVKM. The CDR3 loop spans 15 amino acids. The CDR3 sequence is CASSPLGDRASEAFF. The CDR3, as DNA: TGTGCCAGCAGTCCCCTTGGGGACAGGGCTAGTGAAGCTTTCTTT. The full variable domain, rest sourced from reference TRBV28 and TRBJ1-1, is DVKVTQSSRYLVKRTGEKVFLECVQDMDHENMFWYRQDPGLGLRLIYFSYDVKMKEKGDIPEGYSVSREKKERFSLILESASTNQTSMYLCASSPLGDRASEAFFGQGTRLTVV.

The V gene is TRBV4-3, the J gene TRBJ2-1, with TRBD1 matching 7 bases. V was clipped by 3 bases and J by 10 bases; unmatched bases: 12. CDR3 length equals 15 residues. Germline CDR1 is LGHNA and CDR2 is YSLEER. CDR3 nucleotide sequence: TGCGCCAGCAGCCATAACACAGGGGAAGGTTGGGAGCAGTTCTTC. Protein sequence: CASSHNTGEGWEQFF.

This chain joins TRBV7-8 and TRBJ2-1; a possible D gene is TRBD1 (6 bases). This CDR3 comprises 17 residues. Germline assignment: CDR1 SGHVS and CDR2 FQNEAQ. Trimming left V 1 base short and J 5 bases short, with 18 bases between. CDR3 protein: CASSLDVDRGNHNEQFF. The CDR3 nucleotides read TGTGCCAGCAGCTTAGATGTGGACAGAGGTAACCACAATGAGCAGTTCTTC.

V and J are TRBV11-2 and TRBJ2-5; 7 positions agree with TRBD2. This CDR3 comprises 16 residues. Germline V gene data show CDR1 as SGHAT and CDR2 as FQNNGV. Losses at the gene ends were 0 bases for V and 3 bases for J; bases not matched to a gene: 7. CDR3: CASSLDLLTSKETQYF. As DNA, the CDR3 is TGTGCCAGCAGCTTAGATCTATTGACTAGCAAAGAGACCCAGTACTTC.

The CDR3: CASSFGQGGSPLHF. The CDR3 region has the DNA TGTGCCAGCAGCTTTGGACAGGGGGGTTCACCCCTCCACTTT. The chain uses TRBV5-6 and TRBJ1-6, with 10 bases matching TRBD1. The CDR3 is made up of 14 amino acids. V dropped 2 bases and J dropped 9; count of bases not matched to a gene: 2. Germline V gene lookup returns CDR1 SGHDT and CDR2 YYEEEE.

The chain links TRBV25-1 to TRBJ1-2; D is unresolved. This CDR3 is 12 amino acids long. Trimming left V 5 bases short and J 0 bases short, with 4 bases between. The germline CDR1 and CDR2 sequences are MGHDK and SYGVNS. The CDR3: CASSYTNYGYTF. In DNA, the CDR3 is TGTGCCAGCAGTTATACTAACTATGGCTACACCTTC.

The genes are TRBV18 and TRBJ2-3; perhaps TRBD2 as D (6 bases). Between the trimmed V and J ends, which lost 2 bases and 0 bases, there was a span of 15 bases. The CDR3 is 17 residues long. From germline, CDR1 is KGHSH and CDR2 LQKENI. The CDR3 protein is CASSPGRGTASTDTQYF. The CDR3 DNA sequence: TGTGCCAGCTCACCAGGTCGTGGGACTGCTAGCACAGATACGCAGTATTTT.

The chain is built from TRBV6-4 and TRBJ2-1; 8 bases are shared with TRBD2. The trim removed 11 bases at V and 5 bases at J, leaving 8 bases unmatched. CDR1 is MRHNA and CDR2 is SNTAGT in the germline V gene. This CDR3 is built from 13 residues. The CDR3 spells CAARGGPDNEQFF. The CDR3 coding sequence is TGTGCCGCACGGGGGGGGCCAGACAATGAGCAGTTCTTC.

The chain recombines TRBV28 with TRBJ2-5, with TRBD1 matching 8 bases. V lost 0 bases to trimming and J lost 2 bases; unmatched junction nucleotides: 2. Germline V gene lookup returns CDR1 MDHEN and CDR2 SYDVKM. CDR3 length: 15 residues. The DNA for the CDR3 is TGTGCCAGCAGTTTATGGGGGGACAGGCAAGAGACCCAGTACTTC. It specifies CASSLWGDRQETQYF.